Shown below are 14 T cell receptor beta chains from a single sample sequenced in a study of IL-32 and malignant T cell survival in cutaneous lymphoma. Patients with leukemic cutaneous T cell lymphoma (Sezary syndrome) provided these blood samples. TCRdb's copy holds only in-frame clones and misses some; the assay was immunoSEQ multiplex PCR. This sample yields a few thousand clones, of which 82% are seen a single time; around 55% belongs to the top ten. This specimen was blood, taken on day 0. These receptors originate from a human donor with cutaneous T cell lymphoma.

The chain employs TRBV28 and TRBJ2-3; no definite D call. V was trimmed by 5 bases and J by 8 bases, leaving 8 bases between them. CDR3 length: 11 residues. CDR1 is MDHEN, CDR2 SYDVKM, per germline. The CDR3 coding sequence is TGTGCCAGCAGTGATTCGGGTACGCAGTATTTT. This sequence encodes CASSDSGTQYF.

The chain recombines TRBV18 with TRBJ2-7; 9 bases line up with TRBD2. V lost 3 bases to trimming and J lost 1 base; unmatched junction nucleotides: 13. The CDR3 runs 18 residues. From germline, CDR1 is KGHSH and CDR2 LQKENI. The CDR3 DNA reads TGTGCCAGCTCACCTCTTATTACATCCCTAGCGGGGTCCTACGAGCAGTACTTC. Protein sequence: CASSPLITSLAGSYEQYF.

The chain joins TRBV11-2 to TRBJ2-7, with D maybe TRBD2 (6 bases). CDR1 and CDR2 from the germline V gene are SGHAT and FQNNGV. The CDR3 has 15 residues. The ends were cut back, 1 base at V and 5 bases at J, with 15 bases in the middle. This CDR3 is CASSLVRRGKDEQYF. The CDR3 DNA sequence: TGTGCCAGCAGCTTAGTCCGACGGGGGAAAGACGAGCAGTACTTC.

The V call is TRBV5-4, the J call TRBJ2-3, with 8 nucleotides matching TRBD2. Germline V gene data show CDR1 as SGHNT and CDR2 as YYREEE (reference sequence). This CDR3 region has 16 residues. V gave up 0 bases and J gave up 5 bases; unmatched junction bases: 8. CDR3 amino acids: CASSLEAGGVGDTQYF. The CDR3, as DNA: TGTGCCAGCAGCTTGGAGGCGGGAGGCGTTGGAGATACGCAGTATTTT.

V gene TRBV28 combines with J gene TRBJ2-7; TRBD1 agrees at 9 bases. The V and J ends lost 3 bases and 1 base, in that order; junction bases with no gene match: 16. There are 19 residues in the CDR3. Germline loops: CDR1 MDHEN, CDR2 SYDVKM. CDR3 nucleotides: TGTGCCAGCAGTTTTCCCTCGAGGCCTGGGACAGGGTTTTCCTACGAGCAGTACTTC. Translating it yields CASSFPSRPGTGFSYEQYF.

This chain uses TRBV7-8 with TRBJ2-1; D remains unclear. This CDR3 has 17 residues. V gave up 5 bases and J gave up 0 bases, with 17 bases separating them. CDR1 is SGHVS, CDR2 FQNEAQ, per germline. The CDR3, as DNA: TGTGCCAGCAGCCCGCCCTTTGGGGAAAGCTCCTACAATGAGCAGTTCTTC. Translated: CASSPPFGESSYNEQFF.

This clone was observed a single time. The CDR3 here is CASSAGGSYNEQFF. The CDR3 nucleotides read TGTGCCAGCAGCGCGGGGGGCTCCTACAATGAGCAGTTCTTC. The gene calls are TRBV9 and TRBJ2-1; the match to TRBD2 covers 7 bases. Per germline, CDR1 SGDLS and CDR2 YYNGEE. V gave up 3 bases and J gave up 0 bases; unmatched junction bases: 0. CDR3 length equals 14 residues.

The chain employs TRBV19 and TRBJ2-1; D is possibly TRBD2 (5 bases). V gave up 1 base and J gave up 5 bases, with 12 bases separating them. This CDR3 region has 15 residues. Germline CDR1 reads LNHDA; CDR2 reads SQIVND (reference sequence). The chain's CDR3 is CASSIAHRADNEQFF. CDR3 nucleotide sequence: TGTGCCAGTAGTATAGCTCACAGAGCGGACAATGAGCAGTTCTTC.

J is TRBJ2-1 and V is TRBV7-3; 8 bases align to TRBD2. V lost 3 bases and J lost 14; bases outside the gene matches: 9. Germline V CDR1 and CDR2: SGHTA, FQGTGA. This CDR3 is 13 amino acids long. Here the CDR3 DNA reads TGTGCCAGCAGCTTGGGCCCCGGGACTAGGAAGTTCTTC. It specifies CASSLGPGTRKFF. Supplemented by reference TRBV7-3 and TRBJ2-1, the full variable domain reads GAGVSQTPSNKVTEKGKYVELRCDPISGHTALYWYRQSLGQGPEFLIYFQGTGAADDSGLPNDRFFAVRPEGSVSTLKIQRTERGDSAVYLCASSLGPGTRKFFGPGTRLTVL.

The chain joins TRBV7-9 to TRBJ2-7, with TRBD2 matching 10 bases. CDR3 size: 15 residues. J lost 2 bases, V lost 4 bases, and 5 bases had no gene match. Germline lookup yields CDR1 SEHNR and CDR2 FQNEAQ (reference sequence). The CDR3 coding sequence is TGTGCCAGCAGCTCCCTAGCGGGGGCAACCTACGAGCAGTACTTC. This codes for CASSSLAGATYEQYF.

The rearrangement joins TRBV4-3 to TRBJ2-7; possibly TRBD2 for D (6 bases). CDR1 is LGHNA, CDR2 YSLEER, per germline. With 0 bases removed from V and 6 bases from J, the gap between germline ends came to 9 bases. This CDR3 contains 13 residues. In nucleotides, the CDR3 is TGCGCCAGCAGCCAAGATCTAGCGTCCGAGCAGTACTTC. This gives the protein CASSQDLASEQYF.

This chain joins TRBV21-1 and TRBJ2-2; TRBD1 is the table's D call, not checked against the DNA. TRBV21-1 is an annotated pseudogene. This CDR3 is 12 amino acids long. The CDR3 loop is CAASGCTGELFF. CDR3 DNA sequence: TGTGCGGCGTCAGGGTGCACCGGGGAGCTGTTTTTT.

V is TRBV7-2 and J is TRBJ2-7; TRBD1 matches 11 bases. V dropped 2 bases and J dropped 3; count of bases not matched to a gene: 9. The CDR3 is 17 amino acids. CDR1 is SGHTA and CDR2 is FQGNSA in the germline V gene. Here the CDR3 DNA reads TGTGCCAGCAGCTTATTAGTAGGCGGGACAGGGGGCTACGAGCAGTACTTC. It translates to CASSLLVGGTGGYEQYF.

The chain is built from TRBV7-6 and TRBJ1-3; TRBD1 aligns across 8 bases. CDR1 is SGHVS and CDR2 is FNYEAQ in the germline V gene. The length of the CDR3 is 15 residues. Unmatched junction bases numbered 3, after V lost 3 bases and J lost 2 bases. CDR3 residues: CASSLDRATGNTIYF. As DNA, the CDR3 is TGTGCCAGCAGCTTGGACAGGGCGACTGGAAACACCATATATTTT.